This T cell receptor beta chain was documented in a study of human T cells and chemical hapten exposure. Time point of the sample: patch test 1, 2 weeks after DPC sensitization. Specified treatment: therapeutic diphenylcyclopropenone sensitization with weekly scalp DPC. This clonotype was counted at least ten times. A single record per CDR3 protein comes from TCRdb applying MiXCR to the RACE reads. The sample lists about 120,000 distinct CDR3 sequences; about an eighth were seen once. V was pared by 8 bases and J by 5 bases, with 11 bases between. In germline, CDR1 is SQVTM, CDR2 ANQGSEA. The CDR3 is 11 amino acids.

The sequence was collected from a young man with alopecia areata. Some clones in this sample may be carry-over from other donors' samples. The chain has TRBV29-1 and TRBJ2-3; D possibly corresponds to TRBD2 (6 bases). Sequencing was performed on whole blood, taken in connection with sensitization to the hapten diphenylcyclopropenone (DPC). CDR3 sequence (DNA): TGCAGCTTCCGGAGGGGAGATACGCAGTATTTT. As protein: CSFRRGDTQYF.